The clone carrying this T cell receptor (beta chain) was observed a few times. What it binds is unknown. Trimming removed 3 bases at V and 5 bases at J, with 7 bases between. CDR3 length: 12 residues. TCRdb ran MiXCR on the reads and lists one entry per CDR3 protein. The sample carries around 180,000 distinct CDR3 sequences, about 30% recorded once. This entry comes from a study of T cell repertoires in cytomegalovirus infection. For the study at large: It can be stated that public TCR beta signatures indicated CMV infection as well as a matching HLA type. Study-level results: Predominance within the ex vivo response was attributable to HLA-C-restricted CMV-specific TCR beta clonotypes. Identification of carriers of CMV plus the relevant HLA was performed using cumulative public TCR beta family frequency.

The receptor comes from a human donor in good health (CMV status not recorded). Some clones in this sample may be carry-over from other donors' samples. The gene calls are TRBV12-3 or TRBV12-4 and TRBJ2-5; D remains unclear. The sequencing sample was made of PBMCs. In nucleotides, the CDR3 is TGTGCCAGCAGTTTGATCCGGGAGACCCAGTACTTC. Translating gives CASSLIRETQYF.